This TCR beta chain was obtained from a study of cytomegalovirus exposure and HLA in healthy donors. Whole-study context: About 79 million unique TCRs from HLA-typed donors were held in an early data release. The study's findings and limits: Analyzed later, most CMV-associated TCR beta chains appeared HLA-restricted. The authors excluded some V segments, including TRBV6-2 and TRBV6-3, as indistinguishable.

Germline assignment: CDR1 LGHNA and CDR2 YSLEER. This CDR3 region has 16 residues. V lost 0 bases to trimming and J lost 1 base, with 10 bases between them. Concerning this clone: Its specificity is unknown.

In the PCR, 60 Vbeta and 13 Jbeta primers were used. The repertoire was sequenced with immunoSEQ multiplex PCR; TCRdb's copy has only in-frame clones and lacks some. Of 200,000 to 250,000 clones listed, just under 85% are singletons. This rearrangement joins TRBV4-3 to TRBJ1-3; no reliable D call. The TCR originated in a woman aged 40 to 55 in good health and CMV-seronegative. The source material was PBMCs. The CDR3 reads CASSQDLADSGNTIYF. The CDR3 DNA reads as TGCGCCAGCAGCCAAGATCTCGCAGATTCTGGAAACACCATATATTTT.